The entry that follows covers one TCR beta chain sequence. Its antigen remains unidentified. This entry comes from a study of radiotherapy plus CTLA-4 blockade in lung cancer. Notes on the study in general: Reports state that early shifts in blood T cell clones, with interferon-beta, best predicted response.

The method was immunoSEQ multiplex PCR; TCRdb's version includes in-frame clones alone and lacks a portion of them. Of 45,000 or so clones listed, approximately 79% are singletons. Sequences were derived from peripheral blood, sampled from a patient treated with radiotherapy plus ipilimumab. The clonotype was recovered from a human donor with non-small cell lung cancer who had stable disease on radiotherapy plus ipilimumab.

The CDR3 sequence: CASSKGIGANTEAFF. For the CDR3, the DNA is TGTGCCAGCAGCAAGGGTATAGGAGCGAACACTGAAGCTTTCTTT. The chain recombines TRBV9 with TRBJ1-1, with D hard to call. Per the germline V gene, CDR1 is SGDLS and CDR2 is YYNGEE. The CDR3 sequence is 15 residues long. V was pared by 4 bases and J by 1 base, with 14 bases between.